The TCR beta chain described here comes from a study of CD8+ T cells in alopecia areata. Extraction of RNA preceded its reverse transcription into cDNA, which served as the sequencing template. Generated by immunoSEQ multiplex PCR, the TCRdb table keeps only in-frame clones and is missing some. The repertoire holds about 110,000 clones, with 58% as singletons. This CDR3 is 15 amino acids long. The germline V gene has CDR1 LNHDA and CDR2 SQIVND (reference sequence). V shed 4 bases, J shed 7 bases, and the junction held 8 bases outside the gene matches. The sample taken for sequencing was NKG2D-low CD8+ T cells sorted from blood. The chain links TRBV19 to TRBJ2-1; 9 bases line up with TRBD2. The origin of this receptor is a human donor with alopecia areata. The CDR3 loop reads CASSTTSGPTNEQFF. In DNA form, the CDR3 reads TGTGCCAGTAGTACTACTAGCGGGCCGACAAATGAGCAGTTCTTC.